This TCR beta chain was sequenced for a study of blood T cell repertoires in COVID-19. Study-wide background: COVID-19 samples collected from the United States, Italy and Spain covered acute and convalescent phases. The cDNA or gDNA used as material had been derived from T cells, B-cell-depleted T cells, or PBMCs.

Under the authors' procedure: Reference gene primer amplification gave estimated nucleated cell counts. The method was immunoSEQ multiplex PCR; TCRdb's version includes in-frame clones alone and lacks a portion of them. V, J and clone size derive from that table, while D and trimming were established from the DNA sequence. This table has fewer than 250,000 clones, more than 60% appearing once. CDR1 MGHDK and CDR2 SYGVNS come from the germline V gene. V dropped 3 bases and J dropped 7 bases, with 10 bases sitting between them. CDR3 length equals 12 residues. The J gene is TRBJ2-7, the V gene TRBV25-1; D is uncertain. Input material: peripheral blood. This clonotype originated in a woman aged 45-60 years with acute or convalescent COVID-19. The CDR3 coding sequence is TGTGCCAGCAGTGATCACAGTAGGGAGCAGTACTTC. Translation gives CASSDHSREQYF.